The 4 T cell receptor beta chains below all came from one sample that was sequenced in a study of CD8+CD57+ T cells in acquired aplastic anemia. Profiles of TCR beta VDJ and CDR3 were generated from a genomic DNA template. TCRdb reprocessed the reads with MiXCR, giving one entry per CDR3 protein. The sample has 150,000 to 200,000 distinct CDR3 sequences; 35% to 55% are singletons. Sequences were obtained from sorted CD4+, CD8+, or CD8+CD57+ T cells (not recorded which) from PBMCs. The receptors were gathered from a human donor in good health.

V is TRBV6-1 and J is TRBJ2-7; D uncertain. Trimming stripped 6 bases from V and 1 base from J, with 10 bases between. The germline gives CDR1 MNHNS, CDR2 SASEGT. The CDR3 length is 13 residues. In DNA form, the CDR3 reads TGTGCCAGCAGGCAGACGGTGTCCTACGAGCAGTACTTC. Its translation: CASRQTVSYEQYF.

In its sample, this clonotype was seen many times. DNA of the CDR3: TGCAGCGTTGAAATCCAAGGGGGAACTGAGCAGTTCTTC. It translates to CSVEIQGGTEQFF. This chain connects TRBV29-1 to TRBJ2-1; a weak D match, TRBD1 (6 bases). The CDR3 loop spans 13 amino acids. Germline V gene sequence: CDR1 SQVTM, CDR2 ANQGSEA. V was pared by 2 bases and J by 9 bases, with 14 bases between.

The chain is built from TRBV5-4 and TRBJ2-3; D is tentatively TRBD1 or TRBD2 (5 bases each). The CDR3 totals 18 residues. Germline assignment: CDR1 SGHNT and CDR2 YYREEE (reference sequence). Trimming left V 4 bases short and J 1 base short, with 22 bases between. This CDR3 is CASSLARTRGVGTDTQYF. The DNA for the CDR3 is TGTGCCAGCAGCCTGGCTAGGACCCGAGGGGTAGGCACAGATACGCAGTATTTT.

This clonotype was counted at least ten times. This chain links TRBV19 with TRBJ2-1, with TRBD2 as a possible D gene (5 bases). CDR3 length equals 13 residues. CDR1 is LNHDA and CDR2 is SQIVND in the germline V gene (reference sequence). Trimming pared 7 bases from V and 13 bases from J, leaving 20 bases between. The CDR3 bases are TGTGCCAGTACCACACTAGGGTCCCAACGTCAGTTCTTC. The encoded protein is CASTTLGSQRQFF.